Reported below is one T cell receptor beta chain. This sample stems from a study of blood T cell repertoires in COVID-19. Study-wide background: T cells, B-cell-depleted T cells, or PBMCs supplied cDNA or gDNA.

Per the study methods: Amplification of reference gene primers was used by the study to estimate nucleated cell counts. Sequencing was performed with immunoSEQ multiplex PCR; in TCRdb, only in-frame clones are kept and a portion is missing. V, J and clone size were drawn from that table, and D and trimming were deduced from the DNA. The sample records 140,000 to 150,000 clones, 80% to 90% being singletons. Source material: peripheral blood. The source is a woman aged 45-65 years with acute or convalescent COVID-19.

The CDR3 DNA sequence: TGTGCCAGTAGGATCCTAACCGGGACAGGGCATCAGCCCCAGCATTTT. Translating gives CASRILTGTGHQPQHF. V gene TRBV19 combines with J gene TRBJ1-5; TRBD1 matches 9 bases. Germline trimming cut 6 bases from V and 5 bases from J; bases unmatched to any gene: 11. The CDR3 is 16 amino acids. Germline V gene data show CDR1 as LNHDA and CDR2 as SQIVND (reference sequence).